This T cell receptor beta chain was recovered during a study of OX40 agonist ivuxolimab in advanced cancers. Study in general: Every patient in dose escalation had hepatocellular carcinoma, melanoma, renal cell or head and neck cancer. Aged about 23 to 80 with a mean of approximately 60 years, they were almost 85% male.

The study's findings and limits: Near-lowest levels of clonal expansion characterized partial responders at 0.1-3.0 mg/kg.

The repertoire was sequenced with immunoSEQ multiplex PCR; TCRdb's copy has only in-frame clones and lacks some. The data show about 83,000 clones, about 93% seen once. This clone was seen only once. Antigen: not known. Prior autoimmune disease or systemic immunosuppression barred patients. This CDR3 has 13 residues. V dropped 0 bases and J dropped 1 base, with 6 bases sitting between them. Germline loops: CDR1 GTSNPN, CDR2 SVGIG (reference sequence). This TCR came from an adult with an advanced solid tumor such as melanoma, head and neck, liver or kidney cancer. The material sequenced was CD4+ or CD8+ T cells sorted from blood, taken in a trial of the OX40 agonist ivuxolimab. The chain is built from TRBV30 and TRBJ1-1, with D unresolved. The CDR3: CAWSVQENTEAFF. The CDR3 nucleotides read TGTGCCTGGAGTGTACAAGAGAACACTGAAGCTTTCTTT.